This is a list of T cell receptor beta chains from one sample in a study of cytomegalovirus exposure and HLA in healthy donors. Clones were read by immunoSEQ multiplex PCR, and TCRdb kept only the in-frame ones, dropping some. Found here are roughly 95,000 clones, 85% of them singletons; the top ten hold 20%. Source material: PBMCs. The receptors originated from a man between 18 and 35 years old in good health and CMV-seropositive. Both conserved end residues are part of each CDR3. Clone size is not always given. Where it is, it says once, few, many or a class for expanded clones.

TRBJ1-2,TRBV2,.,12,CASSQTGGGYTF
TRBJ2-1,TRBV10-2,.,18,CASSESSLAGVLVNEQFF
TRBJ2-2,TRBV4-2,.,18,CASSQEGLAIMNTGELFF
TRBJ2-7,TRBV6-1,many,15,CASSAGLAGVGEQYF
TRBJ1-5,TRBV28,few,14,CASSQGQGNQPQHF
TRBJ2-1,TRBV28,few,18,CASSLSTSGRALGFVQFF
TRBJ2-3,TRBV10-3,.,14,CAISEGLSTDTQYF
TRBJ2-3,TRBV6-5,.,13,CASSQPGTHTQYF
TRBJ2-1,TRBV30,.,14,CAWVTGLSYNEQFF
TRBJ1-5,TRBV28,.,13,CASSLAGAQPQHF
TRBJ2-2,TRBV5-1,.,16,CASSWRTGGNTGELFF
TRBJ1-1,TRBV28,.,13,CASSGHLSTEAFF
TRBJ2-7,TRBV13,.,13,CASSQGTSNEQYF
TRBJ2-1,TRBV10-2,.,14,CASTPTSGDNEQFF
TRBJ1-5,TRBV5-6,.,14,CASSLGPGNQPQHF
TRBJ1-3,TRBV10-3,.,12,CAIRDRRNTIYF
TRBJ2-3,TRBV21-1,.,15,CASSKGRVRADTQYF
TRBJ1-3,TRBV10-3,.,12,CAVRTLSDTIYF
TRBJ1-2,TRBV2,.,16,CASSEAPSGTGGGYTF
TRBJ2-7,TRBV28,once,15,CASSFRGLAGGEQYF
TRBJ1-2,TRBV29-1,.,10,CSVEGRGYTF
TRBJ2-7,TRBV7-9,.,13,CASSLPGLAEQYF
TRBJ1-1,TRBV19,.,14,CASTIQGGGTEAFF
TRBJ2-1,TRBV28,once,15,CASKTPGLAVNEQFF
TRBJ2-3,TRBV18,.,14,CASSPPGGSDTQYF